This T cell receptor beta chain was sequenced during a study of T cells in Graves' hyperthyroidism and ophthalmopathy. Amplification of TCR beta CDR3 regions used RNA as the template. Primed by the HTBI set, a first-round RT-PCR was run on the TCR CDR3. TCRdb re-analysed the multiplex PCR reads in MiXCR, keeping a single row per CDR3 protein. Of around 540,000 distinct CDR3 sequences listed, about 45% were seen once; the top ten hold nearly 8.5%. This clonotype was picked up many times. Germline V gene sequence: CDR1 LNHDA, CDR2 SQIVND (reference sequence). The V gene lost 9 bases and the J gene lost 14 bases, with 16 bases spanning the gap. The CDR3 runs 11 residues.

The rearrangement links TRBV19 to TRBJ1-4; no clear D gene. Sequencing used peripheral blood or thyroid tissue (not recorded which). The TCR originated in a woman between 18 and 30 years old with Graves' hyperthyroidism. CDR3 bases: TGTGCCAGCAAAACGGACGGTCGGCTGTTTTTT. This gives the protein CASKTDGRLFF.